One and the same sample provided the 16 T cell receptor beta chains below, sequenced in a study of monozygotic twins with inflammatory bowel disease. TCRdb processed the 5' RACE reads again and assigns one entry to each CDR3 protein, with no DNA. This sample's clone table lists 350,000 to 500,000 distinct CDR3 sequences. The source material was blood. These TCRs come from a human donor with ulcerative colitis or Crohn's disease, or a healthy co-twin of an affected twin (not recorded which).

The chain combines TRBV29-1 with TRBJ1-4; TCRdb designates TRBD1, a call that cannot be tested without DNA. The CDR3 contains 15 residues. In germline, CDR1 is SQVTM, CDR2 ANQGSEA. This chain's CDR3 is CSVGGSTGTGEKLFF.

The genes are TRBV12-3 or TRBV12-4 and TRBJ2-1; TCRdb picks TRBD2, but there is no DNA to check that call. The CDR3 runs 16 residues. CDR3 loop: CASSQGRRELIGEQFF.

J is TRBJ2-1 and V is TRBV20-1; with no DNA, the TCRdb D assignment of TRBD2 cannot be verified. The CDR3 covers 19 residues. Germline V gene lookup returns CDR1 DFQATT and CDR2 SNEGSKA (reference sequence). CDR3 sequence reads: CSARDPGTSGGRLYNEQFF.

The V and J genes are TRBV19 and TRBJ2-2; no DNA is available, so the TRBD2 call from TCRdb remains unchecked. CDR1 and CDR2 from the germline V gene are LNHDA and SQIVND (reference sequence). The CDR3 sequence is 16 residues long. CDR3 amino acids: CASSLRSGANTGELFF.

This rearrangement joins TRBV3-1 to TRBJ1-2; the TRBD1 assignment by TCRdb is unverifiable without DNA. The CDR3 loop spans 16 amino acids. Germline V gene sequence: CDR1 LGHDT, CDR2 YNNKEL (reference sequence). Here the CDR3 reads CASSYSRGRSGYGYTF.

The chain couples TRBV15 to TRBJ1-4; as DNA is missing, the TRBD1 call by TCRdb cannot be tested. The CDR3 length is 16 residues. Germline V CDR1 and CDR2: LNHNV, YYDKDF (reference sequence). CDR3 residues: CATSLTRQGSNEKLFF. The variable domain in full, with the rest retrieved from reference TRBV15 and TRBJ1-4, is DAMVIQNPRYQVTQFGKPVTLSCSQTLNHNVMYWYQQKSSQAPKLLFHYYDKDFNNEADTPDNFQSRRPNTSFCFLDIRSPGLGDTAMYLCATSLTRQGSNEKLFFGSGTQLSVL.

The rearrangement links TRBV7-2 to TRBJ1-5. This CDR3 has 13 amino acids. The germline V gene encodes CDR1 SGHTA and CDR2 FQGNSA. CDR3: CASSLVVDQPQHF. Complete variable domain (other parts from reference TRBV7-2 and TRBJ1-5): GAGVSQSPSNKVTEKGKDVELRCDPISGHTALYWYRQSLGQGLEFLIYFQGNSAPDKSGLPSDRFSAERTGGSVSTLTIQRTQQEDSAVYLCASSLVVDQPQHFGDGTRLSIL.

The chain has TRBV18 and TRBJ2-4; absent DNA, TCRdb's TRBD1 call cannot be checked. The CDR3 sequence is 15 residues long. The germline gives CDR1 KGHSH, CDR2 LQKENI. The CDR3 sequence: CASSPGTGGANIQYF.

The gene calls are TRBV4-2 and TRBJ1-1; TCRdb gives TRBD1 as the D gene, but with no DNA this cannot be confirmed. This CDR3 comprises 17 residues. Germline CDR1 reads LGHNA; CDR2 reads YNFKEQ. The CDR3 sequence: CASSQTTTGFPNTEAFF.

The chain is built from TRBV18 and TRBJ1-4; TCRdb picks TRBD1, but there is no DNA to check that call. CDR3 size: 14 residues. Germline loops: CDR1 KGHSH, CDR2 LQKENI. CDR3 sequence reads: CASRQDTTNEKLFF.

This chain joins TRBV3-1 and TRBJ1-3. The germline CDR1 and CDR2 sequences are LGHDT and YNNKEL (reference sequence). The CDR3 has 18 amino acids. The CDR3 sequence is CASSLGSGRPTGKGTIYF.

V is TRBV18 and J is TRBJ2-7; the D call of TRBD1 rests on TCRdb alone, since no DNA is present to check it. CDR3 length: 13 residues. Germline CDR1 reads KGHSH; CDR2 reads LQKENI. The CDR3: CASSRTGETEQYF.

The CDR3 spells CASSLLPGQGMERQYF. V usage is TRBV28 and J usage is TRBJ2-4; absent DNA, TCRdb's TRBD1 call cannot be checked. This CDR3 comprises 16 residues. CDR1 is MDHEN and CDR2 is SYDVKM in the germline V gene.

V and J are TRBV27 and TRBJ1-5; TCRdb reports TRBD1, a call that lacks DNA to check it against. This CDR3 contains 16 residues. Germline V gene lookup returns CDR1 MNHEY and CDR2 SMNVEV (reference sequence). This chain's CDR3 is CASSPWTGKGNQPQHF.

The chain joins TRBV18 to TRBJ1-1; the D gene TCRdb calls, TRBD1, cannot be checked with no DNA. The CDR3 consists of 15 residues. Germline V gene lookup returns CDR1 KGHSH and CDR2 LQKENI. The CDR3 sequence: CASSPPGGRDTEAFF.

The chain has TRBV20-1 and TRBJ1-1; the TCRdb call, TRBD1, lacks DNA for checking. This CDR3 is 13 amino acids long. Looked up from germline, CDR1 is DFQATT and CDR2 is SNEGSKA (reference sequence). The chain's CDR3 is CSAAQTGATEAFF.